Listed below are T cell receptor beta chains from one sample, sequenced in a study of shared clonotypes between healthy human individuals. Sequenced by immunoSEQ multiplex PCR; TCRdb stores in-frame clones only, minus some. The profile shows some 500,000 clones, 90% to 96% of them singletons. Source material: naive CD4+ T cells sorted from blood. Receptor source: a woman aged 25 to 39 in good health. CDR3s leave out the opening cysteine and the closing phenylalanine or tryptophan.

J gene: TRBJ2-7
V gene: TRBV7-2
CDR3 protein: ASRQLAGGPPHEQY

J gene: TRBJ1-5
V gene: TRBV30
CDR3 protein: AWSISTFNQPQH

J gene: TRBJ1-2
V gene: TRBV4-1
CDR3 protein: ASSPRAVPTRGYT

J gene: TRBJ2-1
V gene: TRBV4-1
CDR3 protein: ASSQGIRGSGGEQF

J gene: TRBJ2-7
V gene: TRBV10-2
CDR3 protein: ASADWRVYEQY

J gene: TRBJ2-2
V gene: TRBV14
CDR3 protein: ASSQRLGTGELF

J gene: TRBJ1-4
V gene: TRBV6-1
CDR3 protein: ASNPARENEKLF

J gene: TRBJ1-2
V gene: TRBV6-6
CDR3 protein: ASSYPSGQVYGYT

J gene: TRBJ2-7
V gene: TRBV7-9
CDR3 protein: ASSYDRSEQY

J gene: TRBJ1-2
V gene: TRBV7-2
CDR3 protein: ASSPGGASLGYT